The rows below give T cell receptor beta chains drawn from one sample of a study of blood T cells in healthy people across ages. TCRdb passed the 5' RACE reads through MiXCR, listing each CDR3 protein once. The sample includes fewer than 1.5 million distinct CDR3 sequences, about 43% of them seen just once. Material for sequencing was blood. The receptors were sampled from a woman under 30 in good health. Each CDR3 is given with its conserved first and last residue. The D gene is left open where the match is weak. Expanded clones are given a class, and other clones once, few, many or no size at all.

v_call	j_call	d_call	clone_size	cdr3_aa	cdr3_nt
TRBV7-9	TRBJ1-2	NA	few	CASSLTVGYTF	TGTGCCAGCAGCCTCACGGTGGGCTACACCTTC
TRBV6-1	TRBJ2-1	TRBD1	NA	CASSVIPGQGGDEQFF	TGTGCCAGCAGTGTTATACCGGGACAGGGTGGTGATGAGCAGTTCTTC
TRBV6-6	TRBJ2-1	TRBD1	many	CASSGGQGYEQFF	TGTGCCAGCAGTGGGGGACAGGGCTATGAGCAGTTCTTC
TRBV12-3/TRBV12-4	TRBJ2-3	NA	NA	CASSSPAGGGIDTQYF	TGTGCCAGCAGCTCTCCTGCCGGGGGCGGGATAGATACGCAGTATTTT
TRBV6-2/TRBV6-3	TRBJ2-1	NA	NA	CASSPGSAHNEQFF	TGTGCCAGCAGCCCGGGTAGCGCCCACAATGAGCAGTTCTTC
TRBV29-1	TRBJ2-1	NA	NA	CSAGERNEQFF	TGCAGCGCCGGGGAGAGGAATGAGCAGTTCTTC
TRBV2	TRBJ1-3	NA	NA	CASSEGSYGNTIYF	TGTGCCAGCAGTGAGGGCAGCTACGGAAACACCATATATTTT
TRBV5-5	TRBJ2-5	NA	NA	CASSEREYQETQYF	TGTGCCAGCTCAGAACGGGAGTACCAAGAGACCCAGTACTTC
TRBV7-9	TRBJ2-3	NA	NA	CASHEGGSVTDTQYF	TGTGCCAGCCACGAGGGGGGTAGCGTGACAGATACGCAGTACTTT
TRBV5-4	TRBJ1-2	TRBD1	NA	CASSPNIGQGDYGYTF	TGTGCCAGCAGCCCTAATATCGGACAGGGGGACTATGGCTACACCTTC
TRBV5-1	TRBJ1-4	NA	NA	CASSSGGSNEKLFF	TGCGCCAGCAGCTCCGGTGGGTCTAATGAAAAACTGTTTTTT
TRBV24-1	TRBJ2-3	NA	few	CATSGPGTTDTQYF	TGTGCCACCAGTGGACCAGGGACTACAGATACGCAGTATTTT
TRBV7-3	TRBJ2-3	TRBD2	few	CASSLITASGALGNTQYF	TGTGCCAGCAGCTTAATTACGGCTAGCGGGGCCCTCGGAAATACGCAGTATTTT
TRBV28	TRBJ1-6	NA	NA	CASSYLPSPLHF	TGTGCCAGCAGCTACCTACCTTCACCCCTCCACTTT
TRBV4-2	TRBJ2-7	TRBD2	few	CASSYDGGVAGVYEQYF	TGTGCCAGCAGCTACGACGGTGGAGTAGCGGGAGTCTACGAGCAGTACTTC
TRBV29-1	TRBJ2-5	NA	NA	CSASTGGRQETQYF	TGCAGCGCCTCTACCGGGGGGCGGCAAGAGACCCAGTACTTC
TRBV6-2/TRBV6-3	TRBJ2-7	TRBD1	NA	CASSYPQPGQGSLEQYF	TGTGCCAGCAGTTACCCCCAACCGGGACAGGGGTCTCTCGAGCAGTACTTC
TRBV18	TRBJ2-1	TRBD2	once	CASSPRTSIDNEQFF	TGTGCCAGCTCACCAAGGACTAGCATCGACAATGAGCAGTTCTTC
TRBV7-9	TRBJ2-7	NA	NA	CASSSRVAASYEQYF	TGTGCCAGCAGCTCCCGGGTAGCGGCCTCCTACGAGCAGTACTTC
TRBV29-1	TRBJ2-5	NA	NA	CSVEPGERLAETQYF	TGCAGCGTTGAACCGGGGGAGAGACTCGCCGAGACCCAGTACTTC
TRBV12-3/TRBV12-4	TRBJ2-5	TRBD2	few	CASSLGLAGGRFQETQYF	TGTGCCAGCAGTTTAGGACTAGCGGGGGGACGTTTCCAAGAGACCCAGTACTTC
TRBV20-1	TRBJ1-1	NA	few	CSARRSSTEAFF	TGCAGTGCTAGACGTTCGAGCACTGAAGCTTTCTTT
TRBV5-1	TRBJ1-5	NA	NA	CATSGDPNQPQHF	TGCGCCACCAGCGGGGACCCTAATCAGCCCCAGCATTTT
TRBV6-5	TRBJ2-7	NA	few	CASSYPLTQEQYF	TGTGCCAGCAGTTACCCACTGACTCAAGAGCAGTACTTC
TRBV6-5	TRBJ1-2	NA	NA	CASSPVRVDGYTF	TGTGCCAGCAGTCCCGTCAGGGTAGATGGCTACACCTTC
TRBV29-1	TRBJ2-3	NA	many	CSVEAGGTDTQYF	TGCAGCGTTGAGGCAGGGGGCACAGATACGCAGTATTTT
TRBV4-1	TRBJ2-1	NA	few	CASRQDTPIREQFF	TGCGCCAGCAGACAAGATACCCCAATAAGGGAGCAGTTCTTC
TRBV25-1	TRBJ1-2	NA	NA	CATSEDYGYIF	TGTGCCACCAGTGAGGACTATGGCTACATCTTC
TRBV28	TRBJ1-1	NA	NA	CASTLSRPDTEAFF	TGTGCCAGCACCTTGTCGAGGCCGGACACTGAAGCTTTCTTT